This TCR beta chain was retrieved from a study of early T cells in non-severe SARS-CoV-2 infection. About the research overall: Chains from this unsorted whole-blood bulk RNA could not be paired. Study results and limitations: Private and CD4 specificities were missed by VDJdb matching, which favored anti-spike CD8 responses.

Each cDNA molecule carried a unique molecular identifier. TCRdb called the 5' RACE reads again in MiXCR, with one record for every CDR3 protein. The sample lists tens of thousands of distinct CDR3 sequences; approximately 6.1% were seen once. CDR3 size: 15 residues. In germline, CDR1 is KGHSH, CDR2 LQKENI. Trimming stripped 6 bases from V and 5 bases from J, with 20 bases between. The sample holds many counts of this clonotype. The antigen remains undetermined. The chain couples TRBV18 to TRBJ2-7; D not resolved. The specimen sequenced was whole blood. The sequence derives from an adult who was a healthcare worker with PCR-confirmed SARS-CoV-2 infection or an uninfected control (not recorded which). CDR3 amino acids: CASSFANGRDDEQYF. The CDR3 DNA reads TGTGCCAGCTCGTTCGCCAACGGTAGAGACGACGAGCAGTACTTC.